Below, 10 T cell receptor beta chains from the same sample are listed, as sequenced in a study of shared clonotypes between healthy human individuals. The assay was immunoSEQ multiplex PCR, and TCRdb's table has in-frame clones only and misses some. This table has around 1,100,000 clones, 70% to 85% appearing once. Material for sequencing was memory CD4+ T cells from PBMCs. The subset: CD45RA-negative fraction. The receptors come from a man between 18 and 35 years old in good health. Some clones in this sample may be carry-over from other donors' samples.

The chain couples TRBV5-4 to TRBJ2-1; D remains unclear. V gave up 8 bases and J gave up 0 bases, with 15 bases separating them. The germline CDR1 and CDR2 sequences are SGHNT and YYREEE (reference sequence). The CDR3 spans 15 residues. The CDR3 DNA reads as TGTGCCAGTACTGCGACTCCCAACTCCTACAATGAGCAGTTCTTC. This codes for CASTATPNSYNEQFF.

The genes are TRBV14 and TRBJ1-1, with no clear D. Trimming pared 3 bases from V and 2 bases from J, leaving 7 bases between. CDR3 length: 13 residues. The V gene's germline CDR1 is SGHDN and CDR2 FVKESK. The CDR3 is CASSHVTNTEAFF. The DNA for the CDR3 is TGTGCCAGCAGCCACGTTACCAACACTGAAGCTTTCTTT.

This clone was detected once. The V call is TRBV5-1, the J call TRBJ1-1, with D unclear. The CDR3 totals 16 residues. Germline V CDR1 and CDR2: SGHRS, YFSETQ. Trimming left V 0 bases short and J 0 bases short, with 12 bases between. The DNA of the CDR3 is TGCGCCAGCAGCTTGGCCACCGCAGCCCTGAACACTGAAGCTTTCTTT. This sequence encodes CASSLATAALNTEAFF.

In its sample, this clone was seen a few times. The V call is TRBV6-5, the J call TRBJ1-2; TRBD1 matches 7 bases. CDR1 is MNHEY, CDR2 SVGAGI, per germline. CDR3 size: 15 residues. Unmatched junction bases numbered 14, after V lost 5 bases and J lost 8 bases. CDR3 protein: CASSLMGTAMWGYTF. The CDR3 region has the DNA TGTGCCAGCAGTCTAATGGGGACAGCCATGTGGGGCTACACCTTC.

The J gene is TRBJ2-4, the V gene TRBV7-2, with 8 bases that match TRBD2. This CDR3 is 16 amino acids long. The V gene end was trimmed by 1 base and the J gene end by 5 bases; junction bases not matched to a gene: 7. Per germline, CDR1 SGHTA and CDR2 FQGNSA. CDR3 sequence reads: CASSLGPGLGQNIQYF. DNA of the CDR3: TGTGCCAGCAGCTTAGGTCCGGGACTAGGTCAAAACATTCAGTACTTC.

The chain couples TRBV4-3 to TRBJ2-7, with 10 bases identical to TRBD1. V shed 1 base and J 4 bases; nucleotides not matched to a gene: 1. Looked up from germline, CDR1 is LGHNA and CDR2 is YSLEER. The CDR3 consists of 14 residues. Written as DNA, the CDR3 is TGCGCCAGCAGCCAAGGGGGACAGGGGTACGAGCAGTACTTC. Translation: CASSQGGQGYEQYF.

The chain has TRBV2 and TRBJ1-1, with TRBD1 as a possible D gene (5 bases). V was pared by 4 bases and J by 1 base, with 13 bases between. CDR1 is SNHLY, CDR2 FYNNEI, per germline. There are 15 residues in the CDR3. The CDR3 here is CASSVQAGRNTEAFF. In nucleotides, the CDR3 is TGTGCCAGCAGTGTCCAGGCAGGGCGGAACACTGAAGCTTTCTTT.

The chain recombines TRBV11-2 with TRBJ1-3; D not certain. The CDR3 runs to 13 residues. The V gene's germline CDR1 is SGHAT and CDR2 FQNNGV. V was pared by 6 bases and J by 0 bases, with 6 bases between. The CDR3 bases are TGTGCCAGCAGATTTCCCTCTGGAAACACCATATATTTT. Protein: CASRFPSGNTIYF.

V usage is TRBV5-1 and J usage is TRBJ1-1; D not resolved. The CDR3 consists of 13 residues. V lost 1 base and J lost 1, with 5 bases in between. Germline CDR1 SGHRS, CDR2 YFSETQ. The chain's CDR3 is CASSLFSNTEAFF. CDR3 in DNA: TGCGCCAGCAGCTTGTTCTCGAACACTGAAGCTTTCTTT.

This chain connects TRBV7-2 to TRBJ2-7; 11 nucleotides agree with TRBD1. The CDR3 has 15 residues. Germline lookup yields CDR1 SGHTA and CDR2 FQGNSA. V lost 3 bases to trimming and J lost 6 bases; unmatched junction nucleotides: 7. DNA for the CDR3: TGTGCCAGCAGCTTTGGGACAGGGGGACCTCTCGAGCAGTACTTC. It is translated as CASSFGTGGPLEQYF.